These 20 T cell receptor beta chains were sequenced from one sample in a study of T-cell reconstitution after alpha-beta-depleted transplantation in children. Unique molecular identifiers were used to barcode this TCRbeta library. In TCRdb, the PCR reads were re-called with MiXCR into one record per CDR3 protein. This sample has hundreds of thousands of distinct CDR3 sequences; roughly 17% occur once, and the top ten carry 1.1%. The specimen comprised PBMCs from the stem cell graft donor, sampled from the stem cell graft. These receptors were collected from a human donor who donated a stem cell graft to a child with acute myeloid leukemia.

As to this clonotype: A read error may be the cause here, since a much bigger clone is one base away. This rearrangement joins TRBV20-1 to TRBJ1-2, with no clear D. This CDR3 is built from 14 residues. CDR1 is DFQATT, CDR2 SNEGSKA, per germline (reference sequence). CDR3 protein: CSARELGRAYGDTF. CDR3 bases: TGCAGTGCTAGAGAACTAGGCAGAGCCTATGGCGACACCTTC.

The chain uses TRBV5-1 and TRBJ2-5; 7 bases align to TRBD1. The CDR3 loop spans 14 amino acids. The V gene's germline CDR1 is SGHRS and CDR2 YFSETQ. V was clipped by 4 bases and J by 5 bases; unmatched bases: 8. The CDR3 loop reads CASSKSGTDETQYF. The DNA of the CDR3 is TGCGCCAGCAGCAAATCGGGGACAGATGAGACCCAGTACTTC.

About this clonotype itself: Germline is not matched at one junction end, which may reflect a read error. V usage is TRBV6-2 or TRBV6-3 and J usage is TRBJ2-2; perhaps TRBD1 as D (6 bases). Germline lookup yields CDR1 MNHEY and CDR2 SVGEGT. CDR3 size: 14 residues. CDR3 in DNA: TGTGCTAGCAGTTATCCCACAGGGACCGGGGAGCTGTTTTTT. Its translation is CASSYPTGTGELFF.

This clonotype has at least ten counts. Germline and junction disagree at one end, which may indicate a read error. The chain carries TRBV20-1 and TRBJ2-7; the D is unclear. The CDR3 covers 15 residues. CDR1 is DFQATT, CDR2 SNEGSKA, per germline (reference sequence). In nucleotides, the CDR3 is TGCAGTGCGAGAGCCGGCTGGCGGACCTCCTACGAGCAGTACTTC. Encoded protein: CSARAGWRTSYEQYF.

This clonotype was seen at least ten times. The V gene is TRBV6-6, the J gene TRBJ2-2, with D perhaps matching TRBD1 (6 bases). Between the trimmed V and J ends, which lost 6 bases and 6 bases, there was a span of 11 bases. The CDR3 consists of 13 residues. Germline values: CDR1 MNHNY, CDR2 SVGAGI (reference sequence). The CDR3, as DNA: TGTGCCAGCAGCCCCACAGGGTCCGGGGAGCTGTTTTTT. Translating gives CASSPTGSGELFF.

This clonotype was seen only a few times. The chain uses TRBV5-5 and TRBJ2-1; tentative D call: TRBD1 (5 bases). This CDR3 spans 14 amino acids. Germline V gives CDR1 SGHKS, CDR2 YYEKEE (reference sequence). With 4 bases removed from V and 8 bases from J, the gap between germline ends came to 16 bases. Here the CDR3 DNA reads TGTGCCAGCAGCGAACCCCAGGGAATCGATGAGCAGTTCTTC. This codes for CASSEPQGIDEQFF.

With respect to this clonotype: A single base separates this from a much larger clone, so it may be a read error. Since no conserved phenylalanine or tryptophan closes the CDR3, a read error is the likely cause. CDR3 DNA: TGCGCCAGCAGCCAGGGGACGCATGGGGCCAACGTCCTGACTCTC. This translates into CASSQGTHGANVLTL. V and J are TRBV4-3 and TRBJ2-6; D tentatively reads TRBD1 or TRBD2 (5 bases each). Germline V gene sequence: CDR1 LGHNA, CDR2 YSLEER. Trimming cost V 3 bases and J 3 bases, with 9 bases left between them. The CDR3 runs 15 residues.

This clonotype was observed at least ten times. This sequence joins TRBV12-3 or TRBV12-4 and TRBJ1-2, with D tentatively TRBD1 (6 bases). V lost 6 bases and J 4 bases, leaving 12 bases between the germline ends. The CDR3 covers 13 residues. CDR3 region: CASSTGTTYGYTF. In DNA form, the CDR3 reads TGTGCCAGCAGCACCGGGACAACCTATGGCTACACCTTC.

This clonotype was counted between two and nine times. The chain couples TRBV7-2 to TRBJ1-4, with 10 positions matching TRBD1. Germline loops: CDR1 SGHTA, CDR2 FQGNSA. The junction had 5 bases not matched to a gene; V was cut back by 2 bases and J by 2 bases. This CDR3 region has 17 residues. CDR3: CASSLSGQGYTNEKLFF. The CDR3 DNA follows: TGTGCCAGCAGCTTATCGGGACAGGGGTATACTAATGAAAAACTGTTTTTT.

The rearrangement uses TRBV20-1 and TRBJ2-7; D perhaps matches TRBD2 (6 bases). Trimming took 5 bases from V and 0 from J, leaving 14 bases between them. CDR1 and CDR2 from the germline V gene are DFQATT and SNEGSKA (reference sequence). The CDR3 has 14 amino acids. The CDR3 sequence: CSAERDFSSYEQYV. CDR3 bases: TGCAGTGCTGAACGGGACTTTAGCTCCTACGAGCAGTACGTC.

This clonotype was detected many times. The chain recombines TRBV5-6 with TRBJ2-3, with D unclear. Germline CDR1 and CDR2: SGHDT and YYEEEE. CDR3 size: 13 residues. Deletions cut 0 bases from V and 4 bases from J, with 6 bases between. The CDR3 is CASSLGPSDTQYF. The CDR3 region has the DNA TGTGCCAGCAGCTTGGGCCCCTCAGATACGCAGTATTTT.

About this clonotype itself: A much larger clonotype is one base distant, so this may be a read error. Because it lacks the conserved phenylalanine or tryptophan at the end, this CDR3 is likely a read error. V gene TRBV29-1 combines with J gene TRBJ1-5, with no clear D. Germline V lookup: CDR1 SQVTM, CDR2 ANQGSEA. Trimming shortened V by 5 bases and J by 3 bases, and 11 bases separated the two germline ends. CDR3 length equals 13 residues. CDR3 DNA: TGCAGCGTTTCCTATGGGTTCAATCAGCCCCAGCATTCT. It is translated as CSVSYGFNQPQHS.

This clonotype appeared a few times. The chain has TRBV4-2 and TRBJ2-3; D might be TRBD1 or TRBD2, each matching 5 bases. The length of the CDR3 is 18 residues. Trimming left V 0 bases short and J 5 bases short, with 21 bases between. Per the germline V gene, CDR1 is LGHNA and CDR2 is YNFKEQ. In DNA, the CDR3 is TGTGCCAGCAGCCAAGATGGTGGTAACAAGGGACCCCAAGATACGCAGTATTTT. Translating gives CASSQDGGNKGPQDTQYF.

This clonotype was detected ten times or more. J is TRBJ1-1 and V is TRBV15; 9 bases map to TRBD1. Germline CDR1 and CDR2: LNHNV and YYDKDF (reference sequence). The CDR3 runs 13 residues. V was pared by 6 bases and J by 10 bases, with 9 bases of the junction left unmatched. The CDR3 DNA is TGTGCCACCAGGACAGGGGGGTTTAGGGGAGCTTTCTTT. It codes for CATRTGGFRGAFF.

The J gene is TRBJ1-5, the V gene TRBV7-2; tentative D call: TRBD1 (6 bases). The CDR3 length is 13 residues. Trimming left V 1 base short and J 11 bases short, with 12 bases between. CDR1 and CDR2 from the germline V gene are SGHTA and FQGNSA. The CDR3 coding sequence is TGTGCCAGCAGCTTAGGAGGGGGTAGGACCCAGCATTTT. Translating it yields CASSLGGGRTQHF.

Many counts were recorded for this clonotype. V is TRBV20-1 and J is TRBJ1-5; D is unclear. The CDR3 extends over 13 amino acids. CDR1 and CDR2 (germline): DFQATT, SNEGSKA (reference sequence). The V and J ends lost 1 base and 5 bases respectively, with 9 bases between them. This chain's CDR3 is CSARGSPDQPQHF. CDR3 nucleotide sequence: TGCAGTGCTAGAGGCAGTCCCGATCAGCCCCAGCATTTT.

This clonotype was seen at least ten times. The chain joins TRBV5-1 to TRBJ2-3; TRBD2 matches at 15 bases. The CDR3 covers 16 residues. The ends lost 7 bases at V and 0 bases at J; junction bases unmatched: 3. Germline CDR1 is SGHRS and CDR2 is YFSETQ. DNA of the CDR3: TGCGCCAGCGGGACTAGCGGGGGGCCGAGCACAGATACGCAGTATTTT. It codes for CASGTSGGPSTDTQYF.

V usage is TRBV5-1 and J usage is TRBJ1-1; no clear D. Looked up from germline, CDR1 is SGHRS and CDR2 is YFSETQ. Between the trimmed V and J ends, which lost 0 bases and 0 bases, there was a span of 9 bases. This CDR3 spans 15 amino acids. In nucleotides, the CDR3 is TGCGCCAGCAGCTTGGTGCCAAGTTTGAACACTGAAGCTTTCTTT. Its protein is CASSLVPSLNTEAFF.

J is TRBJ1-2 and V is TRBV20-1; possible D gene TRBD1, 6 bases. Germline loops: CDR1 DFQATT, CDR2 SNEGSKA (reference sequence). The V end was cut by 5 bases, the J end by 5 bases, with 9 bases between. This CDR3 comprises 11 residues. The CDR3 sequence: CSARGQYGYTF. The CDR3 DNA reads as TGCAGTGCTCGCGGACAGTATGGCTACACCTTC.

This clonotype has only a few counts. The J gene is TRBJ2-2, the V gene TRBV20-1; no firm D call. The germline CDR1 and CDR2 sequences are DFQATT and SNEGSKA (reference sequence). The CDR3 contains 18 residues. The V end lost 0 bases, the J end lost 0 bases, and 17 bases lay between the germline ends. CDR3 protein: CSARDFGTAAPNTGELFF. CDR3 in DNA: TGCAGTGCTAGAGATTTCGGTACGGCAGCCCCGAACACCGGGGAGCTGTTTTTT.